These 8 T cell receptor beta chains originate from one sample sequenced in a study of blood T cell repertoires in COVID-19. Repertoires were generated with immunoSEQ multiplex PCR, while TCRdb's copy carries only in-frame clones and drops some. The sample lists about 43,000 clones; approximately 86% were seen once. The source material was peripheral blood. Source of these receptors: a man older than 75 in a cohort sampled during active COVID-19.

The rearrangement joins TRBV3-1 (or the pseudogene TRBV3-2) to TRBJ2-1; TRBD2 matches at 13 bases. Germline CDR1 is LGHDT and CDR2 is YNNKEL (reference sequence). There are 15 residues in the CDR3. Germline trimming cut 6 bases from V and 7 bases from J; bases unmatched to any gene: 6. The CDR3 loop is CASSRLAGGLNEQFF. The CDR3 nucleotides are TGTGCCAGCAGTCGACTAGCGGGGGGTTTAAATGAGCAGTTCTTC.

This clone has only a few counts. The CDR3 sequence is CATSDTTGSDEKLFF. The CDR3 region has the DNA TGTGCCACCAGTGACACTACAGGGTCGGATGAAAAACTGTTTTTT. The V gene is TRBV24-1, the J gene TRBJ1-4, with a weak D call TRBD1 (6 bases). The V gene's germline CDR1 is KGHDR and CDR2 SFDVKD. The CDR3 is 15 residues long. V lost 4 bases to trimming and J lost 6 bases, with 14 bases between them.

The chain is built from TRBV7-3 and TRBJ2-7; perhaps TRBD1 as D (7 bases). The CDR3 is 15 residues long. V gave up 5 bases and J gave up 1 base, with 15 bases separating them. Looked up from germline, CDR1 is SGHTA and CDR2 is FQGTGA. The CDR3 coding sequence is TGTGCCAGCAGCCCGCAGGGGGGCGGGTCCTACGAGCAGTACTTC. It specifies CASSPQGGGSYEQYF.

Notes on this clone: One end of the junction varies from germline; a read error may be responsible. The chain links TRBV3-1 (or the pseudogene TRBV3-2) to TRBJ2-1; D is uncertain. Germline V gene lookup returns CDR1 LGHDT and CDR2 YNNKEL (reference sequence). The CDR3 spans 12 residues. CDR3 nucleotides: TGTGCCAGCAGCCATACTAACGGTGCTCTCCTCTTC. Translating gives CASSHTNGALLF.

This chain links TRBV5-6 with TRBJ1-3; TRBD1 might be the D (5 bases). This CDR3 region has 15 residues. Trimming left V 1 base short and J 0 bases short, with 8 bases between. Germline CDR1 is SGHDT and CDR2 is YYEEEE. The CDR3 DNA reads TGTGCCAGCAGCTTGACAGGTTTCTCTGGAAACACCATATATTTT. Amino acid sequence: CASSLTGFSGNTIYF.

This clone has a handful of counts. CDR3 region: CASSEGTDSPLHF. The CDR3 DNA is TGTGCCAGCAGCGAGGGAACGGATTCACCCCTCCACTTT. This chain links TRBV2 with TRBJ1-6; unclear D gene. The V end was cut by 6 bases, the J end by 8 bases, with 11 bases between. The CDR3 contains 13 residues. Germline V CDR1 and CDR2: SNHLY, FYNNEI.

The chain couples TRBV2 to TRBJ2-1; TRBD1 agrees at 8 bases. V dropped 3 bases and J dropped 5; count of bases not matched to a gene: 6. The length of the CDR3 is 15 residues. Germline CDR1 reads SNHLY; CDR2 reads FYNNEI. CDR3 in amino acids: CASSEQGAVNNEQFF. The CDR3 DNA reads as TGTGCCAGCAGTGAGCAGGGGGCCGTCAACAATGAGCAGTTCTTC.

The V gene is TRBV24-1, the J gene TRBJ2-3, with TRBD1 matching over 10 bases. Germline V gene lookup returns CDR1 KGHDR and CDR2 SFDVKD. The CDR3 runs 16 residues. V dropped 7 bases and J dropped 3; count of bases not matched to a gene: 9. CDR3 amino acids: CATRGRGQGFTDTQYF. The CDR3 DNA reads TGTGCCACCAGGGGTAGGGGACAGGGGTTTACAGATACGCAGTATTTT.